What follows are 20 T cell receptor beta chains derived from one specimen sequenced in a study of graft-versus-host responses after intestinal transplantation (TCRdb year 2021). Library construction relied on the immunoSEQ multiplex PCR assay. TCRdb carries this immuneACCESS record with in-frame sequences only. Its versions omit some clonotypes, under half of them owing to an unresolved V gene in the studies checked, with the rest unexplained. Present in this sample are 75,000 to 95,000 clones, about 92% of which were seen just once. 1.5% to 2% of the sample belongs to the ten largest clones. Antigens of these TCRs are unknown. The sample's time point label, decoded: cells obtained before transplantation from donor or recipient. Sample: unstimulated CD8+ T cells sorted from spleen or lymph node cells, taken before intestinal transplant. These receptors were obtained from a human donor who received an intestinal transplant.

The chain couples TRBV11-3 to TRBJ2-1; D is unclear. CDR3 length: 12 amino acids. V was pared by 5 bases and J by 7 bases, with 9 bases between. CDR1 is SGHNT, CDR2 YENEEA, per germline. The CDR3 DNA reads TGTGCCAGCAGCCTCAACAGTAATGAGCAGTTCTTC. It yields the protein CASSLNSNEQFF.

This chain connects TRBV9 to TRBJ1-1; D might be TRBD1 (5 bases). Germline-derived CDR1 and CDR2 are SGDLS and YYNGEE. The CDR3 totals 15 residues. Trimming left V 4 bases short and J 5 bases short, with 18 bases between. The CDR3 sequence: CASSPLVGLGTEAFF. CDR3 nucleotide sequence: TGTGCCAGCAGCCCGCTGGTGGGGCTGGGGACTGAAGCTTTCTTT.

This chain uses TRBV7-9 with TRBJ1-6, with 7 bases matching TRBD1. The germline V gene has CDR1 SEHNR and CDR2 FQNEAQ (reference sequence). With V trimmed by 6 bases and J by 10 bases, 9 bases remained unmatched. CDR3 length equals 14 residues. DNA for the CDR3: TGTGCCAGCAGGACCGGGACAGACTTCTCACCCCTCCACTTT. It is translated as CASRTGTDFSPLHF.

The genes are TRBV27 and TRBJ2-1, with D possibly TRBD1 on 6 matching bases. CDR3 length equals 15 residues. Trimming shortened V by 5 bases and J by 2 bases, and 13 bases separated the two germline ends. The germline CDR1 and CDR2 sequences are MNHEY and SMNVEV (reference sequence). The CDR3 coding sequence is TGTGCCAGCAGTCCAACAGGGTCCCCCTACAATGAGCAGTTCTTC. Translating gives CASSPTGSPYNEQFF.

As DNA, the CDR3 is TGTGCCAGCAGCTTCGGGGCGGGGGCTCTAAACGAGCAGTACTTC. Encoded protein: CASSFGAGALNEQYF. The chain has TRBV7-2 and TRBJ2-7; perhaps TRBD2 as D (7 bases). V was cut by 3 bases and J by 5 bases, with 17 bases left in between. The germline V gene has CDR1 SGHTA and CDR2 FQGNSA. CDR3 length: 15 residues.

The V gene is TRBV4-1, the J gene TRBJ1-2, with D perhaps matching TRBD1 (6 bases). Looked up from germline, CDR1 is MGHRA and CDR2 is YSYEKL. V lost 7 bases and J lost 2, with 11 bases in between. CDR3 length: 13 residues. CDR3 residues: CASTQTGNYGYTF. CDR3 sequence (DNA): TGCGCCAGCACTCAAACAGGGAACTATGGCTACACCTTC.

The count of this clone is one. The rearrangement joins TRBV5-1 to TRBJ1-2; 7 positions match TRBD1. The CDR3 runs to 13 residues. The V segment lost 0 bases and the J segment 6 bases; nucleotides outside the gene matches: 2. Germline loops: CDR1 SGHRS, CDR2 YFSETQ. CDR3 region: CASSLEGGNGYTF. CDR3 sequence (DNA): TGCGCCAGCAGCTTGGAAGGGGGCAATGGCTACACCTTC.

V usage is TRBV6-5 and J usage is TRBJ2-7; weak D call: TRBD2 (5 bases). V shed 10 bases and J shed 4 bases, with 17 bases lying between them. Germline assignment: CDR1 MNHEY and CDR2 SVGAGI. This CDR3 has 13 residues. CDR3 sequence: CATLDGDRYEQYF. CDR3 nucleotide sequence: TGTGCCACCCTAGACGGGGATCGGTACGAGCAGTACTTC.

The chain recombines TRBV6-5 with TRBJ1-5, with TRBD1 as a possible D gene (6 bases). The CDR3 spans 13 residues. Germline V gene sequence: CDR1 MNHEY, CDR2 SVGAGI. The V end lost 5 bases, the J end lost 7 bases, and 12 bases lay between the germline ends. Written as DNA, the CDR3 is TGTGCCAGCAGTCTAGGGGGATGGCAGCCCCAGCATTTT. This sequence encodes CASSLGGWQPQHF.

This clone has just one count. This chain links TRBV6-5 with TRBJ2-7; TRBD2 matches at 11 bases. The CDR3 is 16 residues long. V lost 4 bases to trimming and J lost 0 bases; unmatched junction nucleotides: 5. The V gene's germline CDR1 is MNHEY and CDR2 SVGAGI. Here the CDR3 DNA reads TGTGCCAGCAGTTCGTTACTAGCGGGGGACTCCTACGAGCAGTACTTC. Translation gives CASSSLLAGDSYEQYF.

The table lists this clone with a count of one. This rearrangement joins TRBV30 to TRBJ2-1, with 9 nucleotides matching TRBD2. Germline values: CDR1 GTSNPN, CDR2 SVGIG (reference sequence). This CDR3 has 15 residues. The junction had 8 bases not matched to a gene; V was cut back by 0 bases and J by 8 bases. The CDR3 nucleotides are TGTGCCTGGAGTGTATTTACTAGCGGGTCCGATGAGCAGTTCTTC. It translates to CAWSVFTSGSDEQFF. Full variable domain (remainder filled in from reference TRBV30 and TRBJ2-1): SQTIHQWPATLVQPVGSPLSLECTVEGTSNPNLYWYRQAAGRGLQLLFYSVGIGQISSEVPQNLSASRPQDRQFILSSKKLLLSDSGFYLCAWSVFTSGSDEQFFGPGTRLTVL.

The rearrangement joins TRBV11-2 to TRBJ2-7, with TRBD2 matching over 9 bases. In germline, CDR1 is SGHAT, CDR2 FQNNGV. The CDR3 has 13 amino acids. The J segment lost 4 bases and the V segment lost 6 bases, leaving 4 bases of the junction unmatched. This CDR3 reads CASRYSGGYEQYF. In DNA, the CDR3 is TGTGCCAGCAGGTATAGCGGGGGATACGAGCAGTACTTC.

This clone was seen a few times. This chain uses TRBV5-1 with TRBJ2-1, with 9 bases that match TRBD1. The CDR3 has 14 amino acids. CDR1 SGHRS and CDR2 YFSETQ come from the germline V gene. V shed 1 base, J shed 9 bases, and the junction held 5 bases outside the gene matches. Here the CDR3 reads CASSLPGQGAEQFF. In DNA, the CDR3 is TGCGCCAGCAGCTTGCCGGGACAGGGTGCTGAGCAGTTCTTC.

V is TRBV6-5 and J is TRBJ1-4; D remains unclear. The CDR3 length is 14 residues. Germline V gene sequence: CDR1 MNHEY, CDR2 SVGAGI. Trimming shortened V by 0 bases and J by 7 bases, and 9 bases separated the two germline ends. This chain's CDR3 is CASSYSWQVEKLFF. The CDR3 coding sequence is TGTGCCAGCAGTTACTCATGGCAGGTTGAAAAACTGTTTTTT.

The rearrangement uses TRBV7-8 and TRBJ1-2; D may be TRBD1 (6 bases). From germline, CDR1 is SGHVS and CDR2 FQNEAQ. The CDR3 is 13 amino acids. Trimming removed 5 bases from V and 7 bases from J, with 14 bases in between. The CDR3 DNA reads TGTGCCAGCAGCCCGGGGGGGGCAGGTGGCTACACCTTC. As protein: CASSPGGAGGYTF.

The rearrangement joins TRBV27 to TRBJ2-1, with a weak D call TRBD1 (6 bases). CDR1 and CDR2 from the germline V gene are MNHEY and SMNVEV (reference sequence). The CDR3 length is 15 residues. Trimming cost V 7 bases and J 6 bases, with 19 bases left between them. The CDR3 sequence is CASTKPGQGFNEQFF. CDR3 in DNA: TGTGCCAGCACAAAGCCGGGACAAGGCTTCAATGAGCAGTTCTTC.

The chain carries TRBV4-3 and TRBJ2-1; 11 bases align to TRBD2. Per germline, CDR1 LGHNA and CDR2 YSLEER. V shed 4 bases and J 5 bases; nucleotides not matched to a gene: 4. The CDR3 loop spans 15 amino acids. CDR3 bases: TGCGCCAGCAGCCTTACTAGCGGGGGACACAATGAGCAGTTCTTC. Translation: CASSLTSGGHNEQFF.

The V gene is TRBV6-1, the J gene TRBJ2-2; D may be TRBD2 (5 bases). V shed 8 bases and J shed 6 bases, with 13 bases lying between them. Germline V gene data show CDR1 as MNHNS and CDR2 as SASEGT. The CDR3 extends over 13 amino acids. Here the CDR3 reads CASEGLVAGELFF. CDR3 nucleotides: TGTGCCAGCGAGGGATTGGTGGCCGGGGAGCTGTTTTTT.

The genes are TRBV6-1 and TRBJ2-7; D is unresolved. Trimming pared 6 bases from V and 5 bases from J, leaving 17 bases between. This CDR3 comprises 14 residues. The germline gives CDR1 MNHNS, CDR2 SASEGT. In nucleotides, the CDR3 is TGTGCCAGCAGCCAGGTGGGCATGGGCCACGAGCAGTACTTC. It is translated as CASSQVGMGHEQYF.

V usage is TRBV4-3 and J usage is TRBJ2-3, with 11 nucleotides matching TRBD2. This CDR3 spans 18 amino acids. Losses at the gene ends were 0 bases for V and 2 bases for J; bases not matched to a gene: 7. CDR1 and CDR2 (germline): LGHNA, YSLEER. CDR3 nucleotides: TGCGCCAGCAGCCAAGAAGTACTAGCGGGGGAACACACAGATACGCAGTATTTT. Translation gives CASSQEVLAGEHTDTQYF.